Following are 27 T cell receptor beta chains from one sample sequenced in a study of T cell repertoires in cytomegalovirus infection. Using its own MiXCR run on the reads, TCRdb lists one record per CDR3 protein. The sample holds 700,000 to 850,000 distinct CDR3 sequences; 30% to 35% are singletons and the top ten take roughly an eighth. No antigen has been identified for these receptors. The sample in question was cultured CD8+ T cells from PBMCs, obtained from culture after CMV antigen stimulation. The receptors stem from a human donor in good health (CMV status not recorded). Some clones in this sample may be carry-over from other donors' samples.

This clonotype was observed at least ten times. The chain is built from TRBV7-9 and TRBJ2-4; unclear D gene. Germline CDR1 is SEHNR and CDR2 is FQNEAQ (reference sequence). Trimming took off 1 base at V and 5 bases at J, with 6 bases between the two ends. The length of the CDR3 is 13 residues. CDR3 residues: CASSLDGENIQYF. The CDR3 DNA is TGTGCCAGCAGCTTAGACGGAGAAAACATTCAGTACTTC.

This clonotype was picked up a small number of times. This chain connects TRBV10-2 to TRBJ2-1; D possibly corresponds to TRBD2 (5 bases). The V end lost 3 bases, the J end lost 6 bases, and 15 bases lay between the germline ends. The germline gives CDR1 WSHSY, CDR2 SAAADI. The CDR3 loop spans 15 amino acids. For the CDR3, the DNA is TGCGCCAGCAGTGACGGAGGCCACCCGGGCAATGAGCAGTTCTTC. Encoded protein: CASSDGGHPGNEQFF.

This clonotype has just a few counts. This chain uses TRBV4-3 with TRBJ1-1; D gene uncertain. V shed 1 base and J shed 4 bases, with 10 bases lying between them. The CDR3 runs to 14 residues. The germline V gene encodes CDR1 LGHNA and CDR2 YSLEER. CDR3 sequence reads: CASSQGVSSTEAFF. The DNA of the CDR3 is TGCGCCAGCAGCCAAGGGGTTTCGAGCACTGAAGCTTTCTTT.

This clonotype was counted between two and nine times. This chain uses TRBV28 with TRBJ2-5; 13 positions agree with TRBD2. Germline CDR1 and CDR2: MDHEN and SYDVKM. The length of the CDR3 is 18 residues. V was clipped by 7 bases and J by 2 bases; unmatched bases: 13. The CDR3 loop is CASIFPTGLAGEQETQYF. In DNA, the CDR3 is TGTGCCAGCATTTTCCCAACCGGACTAGCGGGGGAACAAGAGACCCAGTACTTC.

The chain has TRBV28 and TRBJ2-3; 8 bases map to TRBD2. Per germline, CDR1 MDHEN and CDR2 SYDVKM. The CDR3 consists of 20 residues. V lost 1 base to trimming and J lost 2 bases; unmatched junction nucleotides: 17. The CDR3 loop is CASSLLIRASGRRDTDTQYF. For the CDR3, the DNA is TGTGCCAGCAGTTTATTAATTCGGGCTAGCGGGCGGAGAGACACAGATACGCAGTATTTT.

V and J are TRBV5-6 and TRBJ2-7; weak D call: TRBD1 (6 bases). V lost 2 bases to trimming and J lost 2 bases, with 11 bases between them. Germline V gives CDR1 SGHDT, CDR2 YYEEEE. This CDR3 is 14 amino acids long. The CDR3 reads CASSFRDTTYEQYV. The CDR3 DNA is TGTGCCAGCAGCTTCAGGGACACCACCTACGAGCAGTACGTC.

The chain carries TRBV4-1 and TRBJ1-5; no definite D call. The CDR3 loop spans 15 amino acids. Trimming removed 1 base from V and 7 bases from J, with 14 bases in between. Germline CDR1 is MGHRA and CDR2 is YSYEKL. The CDR3 spells CASSQGTTPDQPQHF. The CDR3 DNA follows: TGCGCCAGCAGCCAAGGGACCACACCGGACCAGCCCCAGCATTTT.

The chain has TRBV7-9 and TRBJ2-3; 8 bases line up with TRBD2. This CDR3 is built from 17 residues. Germline V gives CDR1 SEHNR, CDR2 FQNEAQ (reference sequence). Trimming removed 2 bases from V and 3 bases from J; junction bases left unmatched: 10. The CDR3 coding sequence is TGTGCCAGCAGCTTATTTGGCGGGGGGCCTGGTACAGATACGCAGTATTTT. Amino acid sequence: CASSLFGGGPGTDTQYF.

This clonotype was seen a few times. The rearrangement joins TRBV7-8 to TRBJ2-7; D gene unclear. Germline assignment: CDR1 SGHVS and CDR2 FQNEAQ. Trimming removed 2 bases at V and 1 base at J, with 18 bases between. CDR3 size: 17 residues. This CDR3 reads CASSLLSGPTSSYEQYV. The CDR3 DNA follows: TGTGCCAGCAGCTTATTATCAGGCCCGACCTCGTCCTACGAGCAGTACGTC.

In its sample, this clonotype was seen a few times. The rearrangement uses TRBV6-6 and TRBJ1-4, with D unresolved. V shed 0 bases and J shed 5 bases, with 25 bases lying between them. The CDR3 runs 20 residues. CDR1 and CDR2 (germline): MNHNY, SVGAGI (reference sequence). The CDR3 DNA reads TGTGCCAGCAGTTACTCGAGGATGTGGGCAAGGGAACAGCCAAATGAAAAACTGTTTTTT. Its translation: CASSYSRMWAREQPNEKLFF.

The rearrangement joins TRBV7-2 to TRBJ2-7, with D possibly called TRBD1 or TRBD2 (6 bases each). The CDR3 extends over 14 amino acids. The ends were cut back, 4 bases at V and 2 bases at J, with 12 bases in the middle. The germline V gene has CDR1 SGHTA and CDR2 FQGNSA. The CDR3: CASSSRGDTYEQYV. The CDR3 bases are TGTGCCAGCAGCTCCCGCGGGGACACCTACGAGCAGTACGTC.

This clonotype has a single count. This chain uses TRBV5-6 with TRBJ2-1, with D possibly TRBD1 on 5 matching bases. The CDR3 sequence is 13 residues long. CDR1 is SGHDT, CDR2 YYEEEE, per germline. V gave up 6 bases and J gave up 5 bases, with 12 bases separating them. The DNA of the CDR3 is TGTGCCAGCACCGAGGACACGAACAATGAGCAGTTCTTC. Amino acids: CASTEDTNNEQFF.

The chain combines TRBV11-2 with TRBJ2-1, with 7 bases fitting TRBD1. Germline-derived CDR1 and CDR2 are SGHAT and FQNNGV. V shed 6 bases and J 8 bases; nucleotides not matched to a gene: 4. The CDR3 sequence is 12 residues long. The CDR3 sequence: CASRGGRDEQFF. CDR3 coding DNA: TGTGCCAGCAGAGGGGGCCGGGATGAGCAGTTCTTC.

The genes are TRBV4-1 and TRBJ2-1; D perhaps matches TRBD2 (5 bases). In germline, CDR1 is MGHRA, CDR2 YSYEKL. V gave up 0 bases and J gave up 7 bases, with 10 bases separating them. CDR3 length: 14 residues. In DNA, the CDR3 is TGCGCCAGCAGCCAAGATCTATCGGGAAATGAGCAGTTCTTC. It codes for CASSQDLSGNEQFF.

This clonotype showed up just a few times. The gene calls are TRBV7-8 and TRBJ1-6; 10 nucleotides agree with TRBD1. The CDR3 has 16 amino acids. Per germline, CDR1 SGHVS and CDR2 FQNEAQ. J was trimmed by 9 bases and V by 3 bases; bases with no gene match: 8. Here the CDR3 reads CASSFATGGLGSPLHF. CDR3 DNA: TGTGCCAGCAGCTTCGCGACAGGGGGCTTGGGTTCACCCCTCCACTTT.

This clonotype has more than one count but fewer than ten. The V call is TRBV7-8, the J call TRBJ1-1; 7 bases agree with TRBD1. Germline CDR1 SGHVS, CDR2 FQNEAQ. The V segment lost 5 bases and the J segment 7 bases; nucleotides outside the gene matches: 10. CDR3 length: 14 amino acids. CDR3 in DNA: TGTGCCAGCAGCCCGACGAGGGGGCCGGATGAAGCTTTCTTT. It yields the protein CASSPTRGPDEAFF. Complete variable domain (other parts from reference TRBV7-8 and TRBJ1-1): GAGVSQSPRYKVAKRGQDVALRCDPISGHVSLFWYQQALGQGPEFLTYFQNEAQLDKSGLPSDRFFAERPEGSVSTLKIQRTQQEDSAVYLCASSPTRGPDEAFFGQGTRLTVV.

This clonotype appeared a few times. The chain uses TRBV7-8 and TRBJ2-2; 12 nucleotides match TRBD2. The trim removed 5 bases at V and 4 bases at J, leaving 8 bases unmatched. The V gene's germline CDR1 is SGHVS and CDR2 FQNEAQ. The CDR3 covers 17 residues. The CDR3 DNA is TGTGCCAGCAGCGCCCATCTAGCGGGGGGGCCCACCGGGGAGCTGTTTTTT. Translated: CASSAHLAGGPTGELFF.

The J gene is TRBJ1-3, the V gene TRBV6-2 or TRBV6-3; no definite D call. Germline V CDR1 and CDR2: MNHEY, SVGEGT. The length of the CDR3 is 13 residues. V lost 6 bases, J lost 1 base, and 7 bases lay in between. The CDR3 region is CASSSPSGNTIYF. The CDR3, as DNA: TGTGCCAGCAGCTCCCCTTCTGGAAACACCATATATTTT.

J is TRBJ2-4 and V is TRBV27; D remains unclear. The CDR3 runs 14 residues. The V and J ends lost 4 bases and 0 bases respectively, with 7 bases between them. Per germline, CDR1 MNHEY and CDR2 SMNVEV (reference sequence). The CDR3 region is CASSSAPAKNIQYF. CDR3 nucleotides: TGTGCCAGCAGTTCCGCCCCAGCCAAAAACATTCAGTACTTC.

This clonotype was observed a handful of times. V is TRBV12-3 or TRBV12-4 and J is TRBJ2-3; D remains unclear. Trimming pared 1 base from V and 3 bases from J, leaving 8 bases between. This CDR3 is 14 amino acids long. Here the CDR3 reads CASSLVSATDTQYF. As DNA, the CDR3 is TGTGCCAGCAGTTTAGTGTCGGCAACAGATACGCAGTATTTT.

The chain links TRBV6-5 to TRBJ2-7, with D possibly being TRBD1 or TRBD2 (5 bases each). The germline V and J ends were trimmed by 4 bases and 2 bases, with 21 bases remaining between them. There are 17 residues in the CDR3. Germline loops: CDR1 MNHEY, CDR2 SVGAGI. CDR3 DNA sequence: TGTGCCAGCAGTTCCAGTCCTTACCGGGGCCATCCCTACGAGCAGTACGTC. Protein sequence: CASSSSPYRGHPYEQYV.

The rearrangement links TRBV29-1 to TRBJ1-1, with D maybe TRBD1 (6 bases). With 5 bases removed from V and 0 bases from J, the gap between germline ends came to 13 bases. CDR1 SQVTM and CDR2 ANQGSEA come from the germline V gene. The CDR3 spans 14 residues. The CDR3 spells CSVPPGQVNTEAFF. The CDR3 region has the DNA TGCAGCGTTCCTCCGGGACAAGTGAACACTGAAGCTTTCTTT.

The genes are TRBV9 and TRBJ1-4; tentatively, D is TRBD1 (6 bases). This CDR3 has 14 amino acids. Germline V gives CDR1 SGDLS, CDR2 YYNGEE. Trimming pared 4 bases from V and 4 bases from J, leaving 11 bases between. CDR3 nucleotide sequence: TGTGCCAGCAGCTCGGGACACGGTAATGAAAAACTGTTTTTT. It yields the protein CASSSGHGNEKLFF.

V usage is TRBV19 and J usage is TRBJ1-2, with D unclear. This CDR3 comprises 14 residues. The ends were cut back, 3 bases at V and 1 base at J, with 9 bases in the middle. From germline, CDR1 is LNHDA and CDR2 SQIVND (reference sequence). The CDR3: CASSMRQLNYGYTF. In DNA, the CDR3 is TGTGCCAGTAGTATGCGGCAGCTTAACTATGGCTACACCTTC.

The rearrangement joins TRBV2 to TRBJ2-5, with 10 bases fitting TRBD1. The length of the CDR3 is 16 residues. Germline CDR1 reads SNHLY; CDR2 reads FYNNEI. Germline trimming cut 10 bases from V and 3 bases from J; bases unmatched to any gene: 14. For the CDR3, the DNA is TGTGCCATTCAAAACCCCCGGGACAGGGGAGAAGAGACCCAGTACTTC. This translates into CAIQNPRDRGEETQYF.

J is TRBJ1-5 and V is TRBV7-9, with D unclear. Trimming removed 5 bases from V and 11 bases from J, with 10 bases in between. In germline, CDR1 is SEHNR, CDR2 FQNEAQ (reference sequence). The CDR3 is 11 amino acids. The CDR3 loop reads CASSREGTQHF. As DNA, the CDR3 is TGTGCCAGCAGCCGGGAAGGGACCCAGCATTTT.

The chain joins TRBV19 to TRBJ1-5; maybe TRBD1 (5 bases). Germline assignment: CDR1 LNHDA and CDR2 SQIVND (reference sequence). The CDR3 is 17 amino acids. The V end was cut by 5 bases, the J end by 6 bases, with 23 bases between. This CDR3 reads CASSPIARDGGIQPQHF. The DNA for the CDR3 is TGTGCCAGTAGTCCGATCGCCCGGGACGGGGGTATTCAGCCCCAGCATTTT.